The rows below give T cell receptor beta chains drawn from one sample of a study of shared clonotypes between healthy human individuals. Data came from immunoSEQ multiplex PCR; TCRdb stores just in-frame clones and leaves some out. The table includes 2,500,000 or so clones, over 85% detected once. Sample: naive CD4+ T cells sorted from blood. The receptors stem from a man between 18 and 29 years old in good health. The CDR3 runs from the conserved cysteine through the conserved F or W. The order of the fields is clone size, D gene, J gene, V gene, CDR3 protein, CDR3 DNA. D genes are given only for firm matches. A clone size is listed for some rows: how often the clone was seen (once, few, many), or a class if it is expanded.

.	.	TRBJ2-7	TRBV18	CASSYGTAEQYF	TGTGCCAGCTCGTACGGGACGGCCGAGCAGTACTTC
.	TRBD1	TRBJ2-7	TRBV19	CASSDRVTYEQYF	TGTGCCAGTAGCGACAGGGTTACCTACGAGCAGTACTTC
.	.	TRBJ1-5	TRBV6-5	CASGKKRDQPQHF	TGTGCCAGCGGCAAAAAAAGGGATCAGCCCCAGCATTTT
.	.	TRBJ2-7	TRBV10-3	CAISESGRGTYEQYF	TGTGCCATCAGTGAGTCAGGCAGGGGAACCTACGAGCAGTACTTC
.	TRBD1	TRBJ1-1	TRBV19	CASSDRPQGASEAFF	TGTGCCAGTAGTGACCGCCCACAGGGGGCTTCTGAAGCTTTCTTT
.	.	TRBJ1-2	TRBV5-1	CASSLDRPKTYGYTF	TGCGCCAGCAGCTTGGACAGGCCAAAAACGTATGGCTACACCTTC
.	.	TRBJ1-5	TRBV7-6	CASSPSSDQPQHF	TGTGCCAGCAGCCCTAGTTCGGATCAGCCCCAGCATTTT
.	TRBD1	TRBJ2-1	TRBV18	CASSPPGQAYNEQFF	TGTGCCAGCTCACCTCCGGGACAGGCTTACAATGAGCAGTTCTTC
.	.	TRBJ2-5	TRBV9	CASSVGRGAQETQYF	TGTGCCAGCAGCGTAGGCAGGGGAGCCCAAGAGACCCAGTACTTC
.	TRBD1	TRBJ2-3	TRBV7-2	CASSQGAGGTDTQYF	TGTGCCAGCAGCCAAGGGGCAGGGGGAACAGATACGCAGTATTTT
.	.	TRBJ2-3	TRBV7-9	CASSLIEVDTQYF	TGTGCCAGCAGCTTAATAGAGGTAGATACGCAGTATTTT
.	.	TRBJ2-7	TRBV5-1	CASSSGGRDREQYF	TGCGCCAGCAGCTCCGGAGGCAGGGATAGGGAGCAGTACTTC
.	TRBD2	TRBJ2-3	TRBV4-1	CASSQDLLAGADTQYF	TGCGCCAGCAGCCAAGATTTACTAGCGGGAGCAGATACGCAGTATTTT
.	TRBD1	TRBJ2-5	TRBV19	CATVQGETQYF	TGTGCCACGGTACAGGGGGAGACCCAGTACTTC
.	.	TRBJ2-3	TRBV6-4	CASSEQVTDTQYF	TGTGCCAGCAGTGAGCAAGTGACAGATACGCAGTATTTT
once	.	TRBJ2-3	TRBV9	CASSVGIFRGVLDTQYF	TGTGCCAGCAGCGTAGGTATCTTTCGGGGAGTGTTAGATACGCAGTATTTT
.	TRBD1	TRBJ1-1	TRBV7-9	CASSPDRGLAEAFF	TGTGCCAGCAGCCCCGACAGGGGGCTCGCTGAAGCTTTCTTT
.	TRBD1	TRBJ1-5	TRBV10-2	CASSDTGVIYPQHF	TGCGCCAGCAGTGACACAGGGGTAATCTATCCCCAGCATTTT
.	.	TRBJ2-6	TRBV5-1	CASRVTFSGANVLTF	TGCGCCAGTAGGGTCACTTTCTCTGGGGCCAACGTCCTGACTTTC
.	.	TRBJ1-1	TRBV4-1	CASSQESRENTEAFF	TGCGCCAGCAGCCAAGAGAGTCGGGAGAACACTGAAGCTTTCTTT